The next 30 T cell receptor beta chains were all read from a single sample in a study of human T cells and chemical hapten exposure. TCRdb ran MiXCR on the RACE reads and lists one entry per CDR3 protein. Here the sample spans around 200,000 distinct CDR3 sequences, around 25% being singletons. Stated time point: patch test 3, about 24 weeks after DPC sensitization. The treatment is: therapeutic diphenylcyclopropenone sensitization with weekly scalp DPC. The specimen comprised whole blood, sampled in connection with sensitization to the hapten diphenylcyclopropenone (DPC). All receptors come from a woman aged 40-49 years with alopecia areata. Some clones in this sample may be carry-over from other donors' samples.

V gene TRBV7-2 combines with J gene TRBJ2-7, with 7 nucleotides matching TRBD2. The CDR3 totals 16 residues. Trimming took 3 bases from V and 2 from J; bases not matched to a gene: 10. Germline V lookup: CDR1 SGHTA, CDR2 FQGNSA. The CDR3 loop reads CASSLSPAGVPYEQYF. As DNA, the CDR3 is TGTGCCAGCAGCTTGTCCCCCGCGGGGGTTCCCTACGAGCAGTACTTC.

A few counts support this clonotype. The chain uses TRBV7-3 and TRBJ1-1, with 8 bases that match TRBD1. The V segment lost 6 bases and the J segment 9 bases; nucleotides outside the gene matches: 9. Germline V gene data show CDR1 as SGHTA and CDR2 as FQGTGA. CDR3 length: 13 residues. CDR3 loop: CASSPDRATQAFF. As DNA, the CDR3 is TGTGCCAGCAGTCCGGACAGGGCAACTCAAGCTTTCTTT. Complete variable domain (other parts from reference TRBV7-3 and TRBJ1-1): GAGVSQTPSNKVTEKGKYVELRCDPISGHTALYWYRQSLGQGPEFLIYFQGTGAADDSGLPNDRFFAVRPEGSVSTLKIQRTERGDSAVYLCASSPDRATQAFFGQGTRLTVV.

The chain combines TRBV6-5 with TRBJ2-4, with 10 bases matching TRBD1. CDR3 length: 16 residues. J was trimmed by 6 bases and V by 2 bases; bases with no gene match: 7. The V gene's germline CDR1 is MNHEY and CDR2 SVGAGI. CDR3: CASSYAPGQGINIQYF. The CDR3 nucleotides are TGTGCCAGCAGTTACGCCCCGGGACAGGGGATAAACATTCAGTACTTC.

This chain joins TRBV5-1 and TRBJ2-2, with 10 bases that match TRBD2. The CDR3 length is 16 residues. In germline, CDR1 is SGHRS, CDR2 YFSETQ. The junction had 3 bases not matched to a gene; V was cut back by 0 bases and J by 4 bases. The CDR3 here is CASSLGLAGATGELFF. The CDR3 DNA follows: TGCGCCAGCAGCTTGGGCCTAGCGGGAGCCACCGGGGAGCTGTTTTTT.

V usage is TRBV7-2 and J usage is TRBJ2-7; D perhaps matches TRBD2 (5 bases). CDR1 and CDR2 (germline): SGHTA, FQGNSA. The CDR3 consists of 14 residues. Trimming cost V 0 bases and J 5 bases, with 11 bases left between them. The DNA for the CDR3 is TGTGCCAGCAGCTTAGCGGGAGTTCCCAACGAGCAGTACTTC. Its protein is CASSLAGVPNEQYF.

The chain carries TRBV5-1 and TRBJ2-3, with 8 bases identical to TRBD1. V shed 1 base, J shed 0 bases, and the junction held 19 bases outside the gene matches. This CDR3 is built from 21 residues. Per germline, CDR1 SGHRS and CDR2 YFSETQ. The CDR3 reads CASSLNFRVRGQGYSTDTQYF. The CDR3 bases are TGCGCCAGCAGCTTGAATTTCCGAGTACGTGGACAGGGATATAGCACAGATACGCAGTATTTT. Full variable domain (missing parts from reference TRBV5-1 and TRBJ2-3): KAGVTQTPRYLIKTRGQQVTLSCSPISGHRSVSWYQQTPGQGLQFLFEYFSETQRNKGNFPGRFSGRQFSNSRSEMNVSTLELGDSALYLCASSLNFRVRGQGYSTDTQYFGPGTRLTVL.

The CDR3 here is CASSLSGQGSQETQYF. CDR3 nucleotides: TGTGCCAGCAGCTTGTCTGGGCAGGGCAGTCAAGAGACCCAGTACTTC. The J gene is TRBJ2-5, the V gene TRBV5-8; a weak D match, TRBD1 (5 bases). Between the trimmed V and J ends, which lost 1 base and 2 bases, there was a span of 15 bases. The CDR3 totals 16 residues. Germline CDR1 SGHTS, CDR2 YDEGEE.

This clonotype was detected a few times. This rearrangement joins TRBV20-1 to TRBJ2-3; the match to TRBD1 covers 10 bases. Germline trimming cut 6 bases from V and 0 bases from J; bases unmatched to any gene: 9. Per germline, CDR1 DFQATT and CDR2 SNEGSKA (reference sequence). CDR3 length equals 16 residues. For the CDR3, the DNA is TGCAGTGCCCATTCCCCGGGACAGGGGAGCACAGATACGCAGTATTTT. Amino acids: CSAHSPGQGSTDTQYF.

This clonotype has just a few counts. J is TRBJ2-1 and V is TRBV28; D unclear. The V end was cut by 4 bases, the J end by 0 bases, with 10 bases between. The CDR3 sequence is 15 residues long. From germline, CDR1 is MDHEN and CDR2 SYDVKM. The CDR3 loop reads CASSSPVGSYNEQFF. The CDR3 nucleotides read TGTGCCAGCAGTTCCCCTGTAGGCTCCTACAATGAGCAGTTCTTC.

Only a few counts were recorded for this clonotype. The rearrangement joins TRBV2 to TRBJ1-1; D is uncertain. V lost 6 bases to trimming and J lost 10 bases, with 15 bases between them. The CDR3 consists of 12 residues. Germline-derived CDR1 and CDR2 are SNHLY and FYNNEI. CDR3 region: CASRDLFGGAFF. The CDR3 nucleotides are TGTGCCAGCAGGGACCTCTTCGGCGGAGCTTTCTTT.

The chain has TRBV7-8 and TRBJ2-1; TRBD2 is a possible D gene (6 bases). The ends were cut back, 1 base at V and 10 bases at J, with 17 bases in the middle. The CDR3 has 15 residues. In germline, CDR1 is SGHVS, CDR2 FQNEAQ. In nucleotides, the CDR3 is TGTGCCAGCAGCTTAGGCGGAAGGGAGGCTGGGGAGCAGTTCTTC. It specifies CASSLGGREAGEQFF.

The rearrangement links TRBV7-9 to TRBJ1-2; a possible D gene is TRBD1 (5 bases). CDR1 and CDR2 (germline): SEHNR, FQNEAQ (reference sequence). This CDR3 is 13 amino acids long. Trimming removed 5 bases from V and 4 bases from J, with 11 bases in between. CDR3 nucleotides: TGTGCCAGCAGCCCCAGGGTAGGCTATGGCTACACCTTC. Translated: CASSPRVGYGYTF.

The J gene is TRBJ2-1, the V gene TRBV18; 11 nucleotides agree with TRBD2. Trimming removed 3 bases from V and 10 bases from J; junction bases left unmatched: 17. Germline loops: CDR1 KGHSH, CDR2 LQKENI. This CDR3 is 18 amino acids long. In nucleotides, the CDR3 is TGTGCCAGCTCACCTTTCGCAACTAGCGGGAGCGCCGCGAGGGAGCAGTTCTTC. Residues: CASSPFATSGSAAREQFF.

In nucleotides, the CDR3 is TGTGCCAGCAGAAAACGGGAGACCTACGAGCAGTACTTC. The encoded protein is CASRKRETYEQYF. The chain uses TRBV27 and TRBJ2-7; tentatively, D is TRBD2 (6 bases). This CDR3 is 13 amino acids long. Germline lookup yields CDR1 MNHEY and CDR2 SMNVEV (reference sequence). V lost 6 bases and J lost 2, with 11 bases in between.

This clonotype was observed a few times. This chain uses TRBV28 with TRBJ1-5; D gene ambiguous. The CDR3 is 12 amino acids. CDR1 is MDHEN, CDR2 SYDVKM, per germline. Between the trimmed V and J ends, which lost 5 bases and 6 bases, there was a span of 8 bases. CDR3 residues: CASSTLAQPQHF. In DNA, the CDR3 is TGTGCCAGCAGTACCCTGGCTCAGCCCCAGCATTTT.

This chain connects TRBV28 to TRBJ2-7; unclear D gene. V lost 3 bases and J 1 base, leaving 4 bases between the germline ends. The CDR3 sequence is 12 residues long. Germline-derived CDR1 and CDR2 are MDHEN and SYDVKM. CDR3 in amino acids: CASSLESYEQYF. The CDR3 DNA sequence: TGTGCCAGCAGTTTGGAATCCTACGAGCAGTACTTC.

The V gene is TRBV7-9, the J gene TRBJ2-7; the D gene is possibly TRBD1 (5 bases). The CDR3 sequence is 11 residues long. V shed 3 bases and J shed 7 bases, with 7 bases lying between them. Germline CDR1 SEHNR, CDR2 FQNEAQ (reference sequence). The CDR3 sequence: CASSFNREQYF. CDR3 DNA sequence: TGTGCCAGCAGCTTTAACAGGGAGCAGTACTTC.

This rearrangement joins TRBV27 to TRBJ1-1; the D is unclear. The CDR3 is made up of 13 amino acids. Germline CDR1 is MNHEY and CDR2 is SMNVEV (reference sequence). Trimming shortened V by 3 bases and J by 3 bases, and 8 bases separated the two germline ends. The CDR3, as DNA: TGTGCCAGCAGTTTGTGGAGCTACACTGAAGCTTTCTTT. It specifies CASSLWSYTEAFF.

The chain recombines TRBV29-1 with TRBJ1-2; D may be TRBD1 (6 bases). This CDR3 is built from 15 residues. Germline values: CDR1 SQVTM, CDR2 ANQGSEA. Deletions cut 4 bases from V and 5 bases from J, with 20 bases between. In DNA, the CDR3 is TGCAGCGTTGCAGATCTTAGGGGGACGGGTTATGGCTACACCTTC. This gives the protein CSVADLRGTGYGYTF.

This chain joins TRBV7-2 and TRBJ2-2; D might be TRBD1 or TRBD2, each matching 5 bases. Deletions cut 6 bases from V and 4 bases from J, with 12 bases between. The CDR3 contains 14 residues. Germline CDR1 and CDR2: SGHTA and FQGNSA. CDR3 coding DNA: TGTGCCAGCAGGTTGGGGGACGGCACCGGGGAGCTGTTTTTT. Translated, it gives CASRLGDGTGELFF.

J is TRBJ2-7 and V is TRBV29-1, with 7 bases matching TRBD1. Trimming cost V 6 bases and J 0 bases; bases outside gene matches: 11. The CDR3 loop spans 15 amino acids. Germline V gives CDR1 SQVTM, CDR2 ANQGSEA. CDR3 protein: CSVIWDRRSSYEQYF. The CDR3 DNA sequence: TGCAGCGTCATATGGGACAGACGGAGCTCCTACGAGCAGTACTTC.

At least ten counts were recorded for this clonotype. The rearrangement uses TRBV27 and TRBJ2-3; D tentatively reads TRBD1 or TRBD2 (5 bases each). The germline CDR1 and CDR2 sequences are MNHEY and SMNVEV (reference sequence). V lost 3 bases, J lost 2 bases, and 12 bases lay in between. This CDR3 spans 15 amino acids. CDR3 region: CASSLKLGATDTQYF. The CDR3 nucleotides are TGTGCCAGCAGTTTGAAACTAGGGGCCACAGATACGCAGTATTTT.

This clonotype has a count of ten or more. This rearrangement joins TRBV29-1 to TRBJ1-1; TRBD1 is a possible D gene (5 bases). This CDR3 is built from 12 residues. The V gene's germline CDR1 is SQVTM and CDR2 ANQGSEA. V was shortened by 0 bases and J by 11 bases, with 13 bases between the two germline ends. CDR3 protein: CSVEDRGKPAFF. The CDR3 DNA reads TGCAGCGTTGAAGATCGGGGGAAACCGGCTTTCTTT. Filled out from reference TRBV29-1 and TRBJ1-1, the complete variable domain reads SAVISQKPSRDICQRGTSLTIQCQVDSQVTMMFWYRQQPGQSLTLIATANQGSEATYESGFVIDKFPISRPNLTFSTLTVSNMSPEDSSIYLCSVEDRGKPAFFGQGTRLTVV.

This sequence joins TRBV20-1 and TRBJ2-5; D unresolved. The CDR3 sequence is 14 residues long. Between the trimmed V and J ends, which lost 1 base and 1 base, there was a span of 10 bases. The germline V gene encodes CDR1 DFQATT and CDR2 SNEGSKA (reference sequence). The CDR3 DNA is TGCAGTGCTAGAGTGGTACGGATCCAAGAGACCCAGTACTTC. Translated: CSARVVRIQETQYF.

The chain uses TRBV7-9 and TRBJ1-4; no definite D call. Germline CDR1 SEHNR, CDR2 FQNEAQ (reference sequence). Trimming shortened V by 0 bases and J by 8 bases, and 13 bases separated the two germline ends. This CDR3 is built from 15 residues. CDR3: CASSLAGARGEKLFF. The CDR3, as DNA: TGTGCCAGCAGCTTAGCAGGAGCGAGAGGAGAAAAACTGTTTTTT.

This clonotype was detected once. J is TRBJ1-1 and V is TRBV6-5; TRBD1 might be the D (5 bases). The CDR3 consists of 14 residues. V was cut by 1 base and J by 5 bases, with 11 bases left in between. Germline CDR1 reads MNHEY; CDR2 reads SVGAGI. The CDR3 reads CASSYWGGRTEAFF. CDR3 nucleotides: TGTGCCAGCAGTTACTGGGGGGGGAGGACTGAAGCTTTCTTT.

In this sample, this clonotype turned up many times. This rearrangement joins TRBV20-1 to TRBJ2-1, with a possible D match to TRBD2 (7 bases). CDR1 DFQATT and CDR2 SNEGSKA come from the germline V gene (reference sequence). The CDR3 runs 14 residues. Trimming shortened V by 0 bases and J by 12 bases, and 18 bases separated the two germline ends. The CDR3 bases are TGCAGTGCTAGAGATGGGAGGGAGGCCAGGGGGCAGTTCTTC. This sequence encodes CSARDGREARGQFF.

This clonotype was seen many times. Here the CDR3 reads CASSQDLVGVGGVETQYF. The CDR3 bases are TGCGCCAGCAGCCAAGATTTGGTTGGCGTGGGTGGCGTAGAGACCCAGTACTTC. This chain joins TRBV4-3 and TRBJ2-5; unclear D gene. Germline CDR1 is LGHNA and CDR2 is YSLEER. Trimming cost V 0 bases and J 4 bases, with 21 bases left between them. The CDR3 length is 18 residues.

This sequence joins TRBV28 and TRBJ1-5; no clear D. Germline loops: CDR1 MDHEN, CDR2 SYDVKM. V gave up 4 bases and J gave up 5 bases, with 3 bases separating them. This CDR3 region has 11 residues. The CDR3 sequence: CASSSDQPQHF. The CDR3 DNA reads TGTGCCAGCAGTTCCGATCAGCCCCAGCATTTT.

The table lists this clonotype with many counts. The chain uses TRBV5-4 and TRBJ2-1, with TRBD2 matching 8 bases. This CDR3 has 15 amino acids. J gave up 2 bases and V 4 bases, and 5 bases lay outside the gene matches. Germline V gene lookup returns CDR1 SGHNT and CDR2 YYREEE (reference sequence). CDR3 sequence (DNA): TGTGCCAGCAGCCACCCTAGCGGGCCCTACAATGAGCAGTTCTTC. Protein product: CASSHPSGPYNEQFF.